The text below deals with one T cell receptor beta chain. The data stem from a study of shared clonotypes between healthy human individuals. Naive CD8 isolation took CD45RO-negative cells positively selected for CCR7 and excluded terminally differentiated effector memory CD45RA+ cells. CDR1 and CDR2 (germline): SGHAT, FQNNGV. The length of the CDR3 is 14 residues. Trimming removed 5 bases from V and 4 bases from J; junction bases left unmatched: 7. Sequencing was performed with immunoSEQ multiplex PCR; in TCRdb, only in-frame clones are kept and a portion is missing. The sample includes roughly 2,000,000 clones, just under 95% of them seen just once.

Sequences were obtained from naive CD8+ T cells sorted from blood. The rearrangement uses TRBV11-2 and TRBJ2-5, with 7 bases aligning to TRBD1. The sequence came from a man aged 18 to 29 in good health. The CDR3 reads CASSRGQSGETQYF. The CDR3 DNA is TGTGCCAGCAGCCGGGGACAGTCCGGAGAGACCCAGTACTTC.